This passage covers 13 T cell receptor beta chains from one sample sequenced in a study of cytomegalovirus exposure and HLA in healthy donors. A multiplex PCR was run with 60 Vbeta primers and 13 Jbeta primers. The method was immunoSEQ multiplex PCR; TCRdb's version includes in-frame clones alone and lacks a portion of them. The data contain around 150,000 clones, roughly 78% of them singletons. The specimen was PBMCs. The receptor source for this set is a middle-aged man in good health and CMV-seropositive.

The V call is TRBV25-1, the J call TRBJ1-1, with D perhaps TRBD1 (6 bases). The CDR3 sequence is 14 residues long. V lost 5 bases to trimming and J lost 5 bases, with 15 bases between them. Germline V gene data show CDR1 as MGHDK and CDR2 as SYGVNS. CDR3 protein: CASSQIGGNTEAFF. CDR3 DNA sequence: TGTGCCAGCAGTCAAATAGGGGGAAATACTGAAGCTTTCTTT.

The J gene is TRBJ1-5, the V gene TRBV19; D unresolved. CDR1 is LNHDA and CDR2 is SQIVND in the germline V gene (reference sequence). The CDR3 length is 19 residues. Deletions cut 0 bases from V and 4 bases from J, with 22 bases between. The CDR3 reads CASSIDGRWASQANQPQHF. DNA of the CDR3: TGTGCCAGTAGTATAGATGGCCGTTGGGCCTCCCAGGCGAATCAGCCCCAGCATTTT.

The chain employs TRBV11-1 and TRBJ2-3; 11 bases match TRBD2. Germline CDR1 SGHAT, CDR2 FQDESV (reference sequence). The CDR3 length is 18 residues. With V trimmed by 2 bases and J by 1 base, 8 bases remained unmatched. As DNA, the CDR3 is TGTGCCAGCAGCTTATTGGCTAGCGGGGGGATCGGCACAGATACGCAGTATTTT. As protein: CASSLLASGGIGTDTQYF.

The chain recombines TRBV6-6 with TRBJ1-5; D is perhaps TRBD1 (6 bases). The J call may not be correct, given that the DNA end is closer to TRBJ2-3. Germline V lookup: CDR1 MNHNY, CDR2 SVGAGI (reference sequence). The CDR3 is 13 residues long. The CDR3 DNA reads TGTGCCAGCAACTCGACAGGTCCTCAGCCCCAGTATTTT. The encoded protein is CASNSTGPQPQYF.

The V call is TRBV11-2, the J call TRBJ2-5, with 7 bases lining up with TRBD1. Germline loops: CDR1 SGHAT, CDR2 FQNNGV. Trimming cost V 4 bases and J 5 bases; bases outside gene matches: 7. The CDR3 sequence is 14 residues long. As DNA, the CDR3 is TGTGCCAGCAGCTACAGGGGTGGCGGGGAGACCCAGTACTTC. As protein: CASSYRGGGETQYF.

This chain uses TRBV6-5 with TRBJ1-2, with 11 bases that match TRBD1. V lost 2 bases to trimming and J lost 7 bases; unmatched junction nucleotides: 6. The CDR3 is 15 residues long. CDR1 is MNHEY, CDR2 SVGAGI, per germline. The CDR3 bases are TGTGCCAGCAGTTACCGAGGGACAGGGGGAGGTGGCTACACCTTC. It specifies CASSYRGTGGGGYTF.

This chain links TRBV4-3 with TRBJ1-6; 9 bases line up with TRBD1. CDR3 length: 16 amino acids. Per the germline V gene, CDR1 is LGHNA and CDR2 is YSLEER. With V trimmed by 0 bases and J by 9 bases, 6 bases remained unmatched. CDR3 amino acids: CASSQDRQGVGSPLHF. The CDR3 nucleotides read TGCGCCAGCAGCCAAGATAGACAGGGGGTGGGTTCACCCCTCCACTTT.

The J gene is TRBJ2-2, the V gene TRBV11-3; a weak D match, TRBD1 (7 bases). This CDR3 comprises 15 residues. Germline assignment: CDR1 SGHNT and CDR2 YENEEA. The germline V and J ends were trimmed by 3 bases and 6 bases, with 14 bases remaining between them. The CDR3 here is CASSLGRGVSGELFF. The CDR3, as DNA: TGTGCCAGCAGCTTGGGCAGGGGGGTGTCCGGGGAGCTGTTTTTT.

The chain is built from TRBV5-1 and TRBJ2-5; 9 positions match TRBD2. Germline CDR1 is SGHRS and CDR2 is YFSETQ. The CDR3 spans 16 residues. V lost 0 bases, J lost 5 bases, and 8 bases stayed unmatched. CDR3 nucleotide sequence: TGCGCCAGCAGCTTGGGGGCGGTAGCGGGAGAGGAGACCCAGTACTTC. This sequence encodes CASSLGAVAGEETQYF.

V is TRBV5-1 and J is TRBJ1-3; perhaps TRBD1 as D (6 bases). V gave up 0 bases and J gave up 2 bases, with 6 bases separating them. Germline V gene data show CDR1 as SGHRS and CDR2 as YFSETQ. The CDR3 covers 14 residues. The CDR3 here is CASSLGQAGNTIYF. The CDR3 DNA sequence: TGCGCCAGCAGCTTGGGACAGGCTGGAAACACCATATATTTT.

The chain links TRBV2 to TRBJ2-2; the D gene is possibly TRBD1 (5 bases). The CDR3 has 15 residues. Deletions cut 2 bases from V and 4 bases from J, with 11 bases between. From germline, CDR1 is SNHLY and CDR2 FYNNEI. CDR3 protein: CASSEWGLGTGELFF. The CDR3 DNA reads TGTGCCAGCAGTGAATGGGGCCTGGGCACCGGGGAGCTGTTTTTT. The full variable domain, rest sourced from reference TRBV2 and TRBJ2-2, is EPEVTQTPSHQVTQMGQEVILRCVPISNHLYFYWYRQILGQKVEFLVSFYNNEISEKSEIFDDQFSVERPDGSNFTLKIRSTKLEDSAMYFCASSEWGLGTGELFFGEGSRLTVL.

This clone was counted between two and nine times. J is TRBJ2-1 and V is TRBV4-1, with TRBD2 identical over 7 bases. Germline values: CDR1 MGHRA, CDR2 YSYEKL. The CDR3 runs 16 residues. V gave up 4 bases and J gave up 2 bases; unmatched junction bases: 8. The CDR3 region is CASSPDWRGTYNEQFF. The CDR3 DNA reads TGCGCCAGCAGCCCAGATTGGCGGGGGACCTACAATGAGCAGTTCTTC.

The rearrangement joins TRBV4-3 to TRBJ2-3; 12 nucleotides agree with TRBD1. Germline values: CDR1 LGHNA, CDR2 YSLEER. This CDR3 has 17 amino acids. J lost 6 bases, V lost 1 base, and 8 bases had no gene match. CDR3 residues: CASSQAGTGGGMDTQYF. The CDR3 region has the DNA TGCGCCAGCAGCCAAGCGGGGACAGGGGGCGGAATGGATACGCAGTATTTT.